The present T cell receptor (beta chain) was sequenced within a study of T cells in Graves' hyperthyroidism and ophthalmopathy. Study as a whole: Peripheral blood was secured at the point of initial diagnosis, before any treatment.

This clonotype appeared a few times. Newly diagnosed hyperthyroidism patients aged 18 to 65 years had disease lasting under 2 months. Lactation, pregnancy, other autoimmune disease or uncontrolled infection excluded patients. A roughly 9.3 ml volume of fresh peripheral blood provided the PBMCs. V lost 6 bases, J lost 3 bases, and 6 bases lay in between. Germline V CDR1 and CDR2: MNHNS, SASEGT. This CDR3 spans 11 amino acids. TCR beta CDR3 regions were amplified from RNA transcripts. A first-round RT-PCR of the TCR CDR3 used the HTBI primer set. Via MiXCR, TCRdb re-called the multiplex PCR reads, giving one row per CDR3 protein. The sample has some 690,000 distinct CDR3 sequences, roughly 17% seen once.

This sequence originates from a man aged 45 to 65 with Graves' hyperthyroidism. The sample taken for sequencing was blood. The chain uses TRBV6-1 and TRBJ2-7; D gene ambiguous. CDR3 sequence reads: CASSHDYEQYF. Here the CDR3 DNA reads TGTGCCAGCAGCCACGACTACGAGCAGTACTTC.